This entry lists 24 T cell receptor beta chains sequenced from one sample in a study of CXCR3-negative and CXCR3-positive naive CD8 T cells. Study-wide findings and caveats: Relative to CXCR3-negative naive cells, CXCR3-positive naive cells had more hydrophobic TRB CDR3s.

Preparation of TRB cDNA libraries relied on 5' RACE carrying UMI labels. TCRdb re-analyzed the 5' RACE reads; it lists each CDR3 protein once, without DNA. The repertoire table contains 55,000 to 75,000 distinct CDR3 sequences. The antigens these receptors bind are not known. The sequenced material came from naive CXCR3+ CD8+ T cells from blood. The subset: CD45RO-CCR7+CD27+CD95- naive CD8+ T cells expressing CXCR3 (TNR3+). These receptors were taken from a human donor in good health. Some clones in this sample may be carry-over from other donors' samples.

This chain joins TRBV12-5 and TRBJ2-2; checking the TCRdb D call of TRBD1 is not possible without DNA. The CDR3 spans 16 residues. Germline CDR1 LGHNT, CDR2 FRNRAP. The CDR3 region is CASGLGGQGNTGELFF.

This chain links TRBV20-1 with TRBJ2-7; with no DNA, the TCRdb D assignment of TRBD2 cannot be verified. Germline V gene sequence: CDR1 DFQATT, CDR2 SNEGSKA (reference sequence). The CDR3 extends over 13 amino acids. CDR3: CSATGTTSYEQYF.

The rearrangement uses TRBV5-5 and TRBJ2-3; TCRdb's assignment of TRBD1 cannot be checked, as there is no DNA. The germline V gene encodes CDR1 SGHKS and CDR2 YYEKEE (reference sequence). There are 15 residues in the CDR3. The CDR3 reads CASSDTGFGADTQYF.

The chain is built from TRBV12-3 or TRBV12-4 and TRBJ2-6. This CDR3 has 21 amino acids. The CDR3 here is CASSSTRIGRQTQSGANVLTF.

V gene TRBV29-1 combines with J gene TRBJ2-5. Per the germline V gene, CDR1 is SQVTM and CDR2 is ANQGSEA. The CDR3 totals 12 residues. The CDR3 loop reads CSVSGLGETQYF.

The chain recombines TRBV7-9 with TRBJ1-3; TCRdb returns TRBD1, unconfirmable since there is no DNA. The CDR3 consists of 17 residues. CDR1 is SEHNR, CDR2 FQNEAQ, per germline (reference sequence). CDR3 region: CASSSLLLQGMGNTIYF.

The chain couples TRBV29-1 to TRBJ2-2; TCRdb's D call of TRBD2 is untestable without DNA. Germline CDR1 and CDR2: SQVTM and ANQGSEA. The CDR3 is 14 amino acids. CDR3 region: CSVEPGGPDGELFF.

The rearrangement uses TRBV25-1 and TRBJ2-7; TCRdb selects TRBD2, and the lack of DNA leaves this call unchecked. This CDR3 comprises 13 residues. Germline V gives CDR1 MGHDK, CDR2 SYGVNS. The CDR3 is CASETSGRYEQYF.

The J gene is TRBJ1-5, the V gene TRBV6-5. From germline, CDR1 is MNHEY and CDR2 SVGAGI. The CDR3 is 13 residues long. The chain's CDR3 is CASSYSEGQPQHF.

The chain combines TRBV6-2 or TRBV6-3 with TRBJ2-3. CDR1 is MNHEY, CDR2 SVGEGT, per germline. The length of the CDR3 is 15 residues. CDR3 loop: CASSSDRGYTDTQYF.

The CDR3 loop reads CASSEFLADTQYF. J is TRBJ2-3 and V is TRBV25-1. CDR1 is MGHDK, CDR2 SYGVNS, per germline. This CDR3 is built from 13 residues.

The gene calls are TRBV12-3 or TRBV12-4 and TRBJ2-4; the D gene TCRdb calls, TRBD1, cannot be checked with no DNA. The length of the CDR3 is 16 residues. The CDR3 loop is CASSLVGASAKNIQYF.

This chain joins TRBV7-9 and TRBJ2-7; TCRdb selects TRBD1, and the lack of DNA leaves this call unchecked. This CDR3 is 16 amino acids long. The germline CDR1 and CDR2 sequences are SEHNR and FQNEAQ (reference sequence). Here the CDR3 reads CASSLSGGQHFLEQYF. Full variable domain (missing parts from reference TRBV7-9 and TRBJ2-7): DTGVSQNPRHKITKRGQNVTFRCDPISEHNRLYWYRQTLGQGPEFLTYFQNEAQLEKSRLLSDRFSAERPKGSFSTLEIQRTEQGDSAMYLCASSLSGGQHFLEQYFGPGTRLTVT.

The chain has TRBV7-9 and TRBJ2-5; as DNA is missing, the TRBD1 call by TCRdb cannot be tested. In germline, CDR1 is SEHNR, CDR2 FQNEAQ (reference sequence). The CDR3 extends over 14 amino acids. The CDR3 reads CASEGQGIGETQYF.

The rearrangement links TRBV12-5 to TRBJ2-1; without DNA, the TCRdb call of TRBD2 cannot be checked. The CDR3 length is 18 residues. CDR1 and CDR2 (germline): LGHNT, FRNRAP. CDR3 sequence reads: CASGSTVKRGGLYNEQFF.

The rearrangement joins TRBV5-1 to TRBJ2-1; the TCRdb D gene call, TRBD2, has no DNA to confirm it. This CDR3 has 15 residues. The germline V gene encodes CDR1 SGHRS and CDR2 YFSETQ. Here the CDR3 reads CASSSTSGGGYEQLF.

CDR3 protein: CASRTDLDQETQYF. This chain uses TRBV7-6 with TRBJ2-5. The germline V gene encodes CDR1 SGHVS and CDR2 FNYEAQ. The CDR3 extends over 14 amino acids.

The chain combines TRBV10-2 with TRBJ2-7; TCRdb indicates TRBD1, and absent DNA this call remains unverified. This CDR3 is 12 amino acids long. Germline V lookup: CDR1 WSHSY, CDR2 SAAADI. CDR3 loop: CASMGQSYEQYF.

This chain connects TRBV3-1 to TRBJ2-1; the D call from TCRdb, TRBD1, cannot be confirmed without DNA. The germline V gene encodes CDR1 LGHDT and CDR2 YNNKEL (reference sequence). The CDR3 is 18 residues long. CDR3 sequence: CASSQDEGGQARVDEQFF.

The V call is TRBV21-1, the J call TRBJ2-2; the D call from TCRdb, TRBD2, cannot be confirmed without DNA. TRBV21-1 is annotated as a pseudogene. The CDR3 loop spans 19 amino acids. CDR3 residues: CASPSGLAGGCLNTGELFF.

The chain uses TRBV7-9 and TRBJ2-7; TCRdb picks TRBD1, but there is no DNA to check that call. The germline gives CDR1 SEHNR, CDR2 FQNEAQ (reference sequence). The CDR3 extends over 15 amino acids. The CDR3 loop is CASSPSTGGPYEQYF.

The genes are TRBV12-5 and TRBJ2-2; as DNA is missing, the TRBD1 call by TCRdb cannot be tested. Germline CDR1 and CDR2: LGHNT and FRNRAP. The CDR3 has 19 residues. The CDR3 here is CASGLARGGMVANTGELFF.

The chain combines TRBV29-1 with TRBJ1-4; the TRBD1 assignment by TCRdb is unverifiable without DNA. Germline-derived CDR1 and CDR2 are SQVTM and ANQGSEA. CDR3 length equals 15 residues. CDR3 sequence reads: CSALRDTQFGWILFF. Based on the CDR3 plus reference TRBV29-1 and TRBJ1-4, the full variable domain is SAVISQKPSRDICQRGTSLTIQCQVDSQVTMMFWYRQQPGQSLTLIATANQGSEATYESGFVIDKFPISRPNLTFSTLTVSNMSPEDSSIYLCSALRDTQFGWILFFGSGTQLSVL.

The chain is built from TRBV20-1 and TRBJ2-7; lacking DNA, the TRBD1 call made by TCRdb goes unchecked. CDR1 is DFQATT and CDR2 is SNEGSKA in the germline V gene (reference sequence). CDR3 size: 13 residues. CDR3 protein: CSASGQGTYEQYF.